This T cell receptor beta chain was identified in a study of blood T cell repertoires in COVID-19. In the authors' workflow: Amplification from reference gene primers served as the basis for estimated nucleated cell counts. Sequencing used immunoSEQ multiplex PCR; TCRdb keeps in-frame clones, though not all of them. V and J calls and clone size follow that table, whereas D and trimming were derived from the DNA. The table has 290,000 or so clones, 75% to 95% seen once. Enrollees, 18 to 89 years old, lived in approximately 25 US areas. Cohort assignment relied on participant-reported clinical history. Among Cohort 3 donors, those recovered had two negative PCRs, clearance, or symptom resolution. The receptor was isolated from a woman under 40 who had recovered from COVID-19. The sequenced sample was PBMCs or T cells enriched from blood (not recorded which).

The CDR3 region is CASSLGQVGPYGYTF. The CDR3 DNA sequence: TGCGCCAGCAGCTTGGGACAGGTCGGCCCCTATGGCTACACCTTC. V usage is TRBV5-1 and J usage is TRBJ1-2, with a tentative D call TRBD1 (6 bases). Germline V CDR1 and CDR2: SGHRS, YFSETQ. The CDR3 runs 15 residues. Between the trimmed V and J ends, which lost 0 bases and 4 bases, there was a span of 13 bases.